These T cell receptor beta chains were read from a single sample in a study of T cell responses to AZD1222 COVID-19 vaccine. The method was immunoSEQ multiplex PCR; TCRdb's version includes in-frame clones alone and lacks a portion of them. The profile shows over 85,000 clones, approximately 89% of them singletons. The source was peripheral blood, collected 28 days after the second AZD1222 dose. These receptors all stem from an adult who received the AZD1222 COVID-19 vaccine. Each CDR3 is given with its conserved first and last residue. A D gene is named only where the DNA matches it firmly. Not every row has a clone size; where given, it reads once, few, many or a size class.

>TRBV5-5|few|TRBJ1-5|TRBD1
CASSWDRGQPQHF
TGTGCCAGCAGCTGGGACAGGGGACAGCCCCAGCATTTT
>TRBV7-2|.|TRBJ2-3|.
CASSLTDTDTQYF
TGTGCCAGCAGCTTGACGGACACAGATACGCAGTATTTT
>TRBV6-4|few|TRBJ1-1|TRBD1
CASSVLDRGYTEAFF
TGTGCCAGCAGTGTCCTAGACAGGGGTTACACTGAAGCTTTCTTT
>TRBV6-5|.|TRBJ1-1|.
CASSYWQLMNTEAFF
TGTGCCAGCAGTTACTGGCAGCTGATGAACACTGAAGCTTTCTTT
>TRBV5-6|.|TRBJ1-1|TRBD1
CASSPWTGGNTEAFF
TGTGCCAGCAGCCCCTGGACAGGGGGCAACACTGAAGCTTTCTTT
>TRBV19|.|TRBJ2-7|.
CASSIDRGSYEQYF
TGTGCCAGTAGTATAGACAGGGGATCCTACGAGCAGTACTTC
>TRBV19|.|TRBJ1-1|.
CASSIGTRGGNTEAFF
TGTGCCAGTAGTATCGGAACCAGGGGAGGGAACACTGAAGCTTTCTTT
>TRBV4-1|.|TRBJ1-5|TRBD1
CASSQTGTENQPQHF
TGCGCCAGCAGCCAAACCGGGACAGAAAATCAGCCCCAGCATTTT
>TRBV29-1|.|TRBJ1-4|TRBD1
CSVEVTGDEKLFF
TGCAGCGTTGAAGTGACAGGGGATGAAAAACTGTTTTTT
>TRBV5-6|.|TRBJ2-7|.
CASSFLESSYEQYF
TGTGCCAGCAGCTTTTTGGAGAGCTCCTACGAGCAGTACTTC
>TRBV7-3|.|TRBJ2-7|.
CASSPGTPPYEQYF
TGTGCCAGCAGCCCCGGGACACCCCCCTACGAGCAGTACTTC
>TRBV4-2|.|TRBJ2-1|TRBD2
CASSQVGGRGASNEQFF
TGTGCCAGCAGCCAGGTCGGCGGGAGGGGCGCTTCCAATGAGCAGTTCTTC
>TRBV12-3/TRBV12-4|.|TRBJ2-4|.
CASRPIGKNIQYF
TGTGCCAGCAGGCCCATCGGTAAAAACATTCAGTACTTC